The present T cell receptor beta chain was sequenced within a study of T cell repertoires in cytomegalovirus infection. Whole-study context: Researchers turned to recently identified HLA-C-restricted CMV epitopes as well as well-studied HLA-B-restricted ones. In public TCR beta signatures, there were indications of both CMV infection and matching HLA type.

A remark on this clonotype: Its target is not known.

V was clipped by 7 bases and J by 0 bases, with 10 bases between them. The V gene's germline CDR1 is SGDLS and CDR2 YYNGEE. The length of the CDR3 is 13 residues. TCRdb ran MiXCR on the reads and lists one entry per CDR3 protein. The table records 700,000 to 850,000 distinct CDR3 sequences, about 33% of them present only once. Study results and caveats: HLA-C-restricted CMV clonotypes gave the most frequent clonotype in two of eight donors. Public TCR beta family frequency separated CMV-and-HLA carriers, including in an independent cohort.

The V call is TRBV9, the J call TRBJ1-2; no clear D. Sequencing was performed on cultured CD8+ T cells from PBMCs, taken from culture after CMV antigen stimulation. The receptor's source is a human donor in good health (CMV status not recorded). Some clones in this sample may be carry-over from other donors' samples. CDR3 loop: CASRSTANYGYTF. The CDR3 bases are TGTGCCAGCCGTTCGACGGCTAACTATGGCTACACCTTC.